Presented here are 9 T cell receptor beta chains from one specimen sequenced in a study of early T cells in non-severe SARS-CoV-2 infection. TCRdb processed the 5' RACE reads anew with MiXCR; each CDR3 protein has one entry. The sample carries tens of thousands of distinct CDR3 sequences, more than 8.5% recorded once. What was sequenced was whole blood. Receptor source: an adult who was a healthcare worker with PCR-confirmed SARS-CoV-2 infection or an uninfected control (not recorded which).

The CDR3 bases are TGTGCCAGTAGTATACTAGCGGGAGATTCGAATGAGCAGTTCTTC. As protein: CASSILAGDSNEQFF. The chain has TRBV19 and TRBJ2-1; 10 bases are shared with TRBD2. CDR1 and CDR2 (germline): LNHDA, SQIVND (reference sequence). After removal of 2 bases from V and 7 bases from J, the junction contained 5 bases not matched to a gene. CDR3 size: 15 residues.

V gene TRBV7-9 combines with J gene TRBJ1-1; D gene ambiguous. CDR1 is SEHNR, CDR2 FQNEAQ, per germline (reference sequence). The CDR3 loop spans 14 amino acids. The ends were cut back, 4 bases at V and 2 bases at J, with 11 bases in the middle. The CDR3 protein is CASSWTGRNTEAFF. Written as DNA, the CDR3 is TGTGCCAGCAGCTGGACGGGCAGAAACACTGAAGCTTTCTTT.

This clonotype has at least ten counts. The CDR3: CASRDGALNEKLFF. The DNA for the CDR3 is TGCGCCAGCAGGGACGGAGCCCTTAATGAAAAACTGTTTTTT. This chain links TRBV5-1 with TRBJ1-4; D remains unclear. Germline values: CDR1 SGHRS, CDR2 YFSETQ. Deletions cut 5 bases from V and 4 bases from J, with 12 bases between. This CDR3 contains 14 residues.

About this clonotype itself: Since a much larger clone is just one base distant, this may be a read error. The CDR3 region has the DNA TGCAGTGCCTGGGGGCCAAGCGGGAGCTACGAGCAGTACTTC. Its protein is CSAWGPSGSYEQYF. The chain employs TRBV20-1 and TRBJ2-7; 8 bases fit TRBD2. CDR3 length: 14 residues. CDR1 DFQATT and CDR2 SNEGSKA come from the germline V gene (reference sequence). The ends lost 6 bases at V and 3 bases at J; junction bases unmatched: 10.

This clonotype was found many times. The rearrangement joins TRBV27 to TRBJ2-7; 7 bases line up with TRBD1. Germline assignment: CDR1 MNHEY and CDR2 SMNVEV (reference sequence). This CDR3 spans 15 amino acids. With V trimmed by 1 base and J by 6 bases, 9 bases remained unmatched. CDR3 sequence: CASSLFPTGVSEQYF. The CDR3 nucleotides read TGTGCCAGCAGTTTATTCCCTACAGGGGTGAGCGAGCAGTACTTC.

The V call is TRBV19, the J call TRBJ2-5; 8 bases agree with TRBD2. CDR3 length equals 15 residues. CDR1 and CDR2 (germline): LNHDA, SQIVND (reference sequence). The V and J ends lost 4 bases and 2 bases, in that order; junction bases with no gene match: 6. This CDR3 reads CASSTGTSRQETQYF. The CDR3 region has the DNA TGTGCCAGTAGTACAGGGACTAGTCGGCAAGAGACCCAGTACTTC.

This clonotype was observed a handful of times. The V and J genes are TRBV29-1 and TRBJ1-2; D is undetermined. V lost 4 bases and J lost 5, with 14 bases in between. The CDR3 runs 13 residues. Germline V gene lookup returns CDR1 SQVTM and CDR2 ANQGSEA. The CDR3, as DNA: TGCAGCGTTGGGAGTAGGGAACGTTATGGCTACACCTTC. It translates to CSVGSRERYGYTF.

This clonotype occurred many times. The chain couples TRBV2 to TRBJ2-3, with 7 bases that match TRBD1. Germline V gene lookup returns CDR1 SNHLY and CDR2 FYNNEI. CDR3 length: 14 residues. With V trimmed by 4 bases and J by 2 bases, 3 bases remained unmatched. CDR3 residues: CASSAQGNTDTQYF. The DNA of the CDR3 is TGTGCCAGCAGTGCACAGGGGAACACAGATACGCAGTATTTT.

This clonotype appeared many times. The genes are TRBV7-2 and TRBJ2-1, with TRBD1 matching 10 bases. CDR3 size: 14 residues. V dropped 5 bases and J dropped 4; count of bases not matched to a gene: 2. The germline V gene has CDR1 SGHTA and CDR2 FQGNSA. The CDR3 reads CASSRDRGYNEQFF. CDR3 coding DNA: TGTGCCAGCAGCCGGGACAGGGGTTACAATGAGCAGTTCTTC.